This TCR beta chain was captured in a study of shared clonotypes between healthy human individuals. Study results and caveats: Generally, estimated richness proved larger in naive subsets than it did in memory subsets. The small donor group covered limited genetic and exposure diversity.

As to this clone: The antigen remains undetermined.

Investigators spread the genomic DNA of each subset evenly over several immunoSEQ plates. Sequencing was performed with immunoSEQ multiplex PCR; in TCRdb, only in-frame clones are kept and a portion is missing. The top ten hold 0.9% to 1.3% of the sample, which has more than 2 million clones, approximately 94% seen once. Terminally differentiated effector memory CD45RA+ cells were excluded by CCR7 positive selection of CD45RO-negative cells. Sequencing was carried out using naive CD8+ T cells sorted from blood. The receptor comes from a man in his late teens or twenties in good health.

The chain's CDR3 is CASSFPSGGIDTQYF. CDR3 nucleotide sequence: TGTGCCAGCAGTTTCCCTAGCGGGGGGATAGATACGCAGTATTTT. The V call is TRBV28, the J call TRBJ2-3; 11 nucleotides line up with TRBD2. Germline CDR1 is MDHEN and CDR2 is SYDVKM. Trimming at V came to 3 bases and at J to 5 bases, leaving 4 bases not matched to a gene. This CDR3 region has 15 residues.